This TCR beta chain is drawn from a study of shared clonotypes between healthy human individuals (dated by TCRdb to between 2020 and 2021). For the wider study: The cohort included three men and two women between 18 and 49 years of age. For each donor, three plates each were used for CD4 naive and CD4 memory, two plates were used for CD8 naive, and one plate was used for CD8 memory. To estimate repertoire size and how much clonotypes are shared between individuals, the study performed deep sequencing of blood TCR repertoires from about 5 healthy adults. Libraries were prepared and TCR repertoires were sequenced by different laboratories using diverse techniques, in order to increase sequencing depth and limit assay-specific biases. Leukapheresis yielded between about 0.8 and 9.5 billion PBMCs per donor.

TCR CDR3 regions were amplified from genomic DNA by multiplex PCR using the deep immunoSEQ assay. Extracted genomic DNA from each cell subset was spread evenly across all wells of several immunoSEQ 96-well plates, with each plate serving as a replicate. Each replicate PCR for sorted subsets received about 200 ng genomic DNA, equal to roughly 33,000 T cell genomes. Purified libraries were measured with a Qubit 3.0 fluorometer, size-checked on a Bioanalyzer 2100, and measured again with the KAPA Library Quantification kit. Every immunoSEQ 96-well plate was sequenced on a dedicated single-read 150-cycle Illumina NextSeq 550 flow cell. The published analysis was carried out like this. Because only junctional sequences without quality scores were contained in the immunoSEQ output, filtering matching that applied to full-length reads could not be performed. To assign V/J genes and CDR3, sequences were annotated using PyIR, a Python wrapper for IgBLAST v1.9, with IMGT germline references. Reads were removed for weak V/J assignments (E-value above 1e-6), missing CDR3, stop codons, out-of-frame junctions, or ambiguous translated residues. V3J clonotypes were defined by identical inferred V gene, J gene, and CDR3 amino acid sequence. To compute the percentage overlap between repertoires, the number of shared unique clonotypes was divided by the size of the smaller repertoire. RTK rarefaction, the Chao1 estimator, and Recon v2.1 estimates of unobserved clonotypes were used to assess repertoire richness. OLGA was used to compute generation probabilities for all TCRbeta clonotypes that the gDNA method yielded from four donors. TCRdb retrieved this table from immuneACCESS and kept in-frame rearrangements only. Not all clones are present; in checked studies, unresolved V genes account for under half, and no reason is known for the remainder. V, J and clone size derive from that table, while D and trimming were established from the DNA sequence. Counted in this sample were roughly 1,000,000 clones; around three quarters of them appeared once. Under 0.65% of the sample is taken by the ten largest.

Remarks on this clone: The clone's antigen remains unknown. Per-base quality was not reported, and no clone a single base away is much larger than it.

Donors were healthy HIV-negative adults with no recently reported acute infections or vaccinations. Only Caucasian adults living in Nashville, Tennessee, USA were represented among the donors. Magnetic negative selection was used to enrich CD4+ T cells, after which naive cells were positively selected on CD45RA and the negative fraction became the memory subset. Blood was collected by leukapheresis, and PBMCs were isolated by Ficoll-Histopaque density gradient centrifugation and then cryopreserved in liquid nitrogen vapor phase. Analytical flow cytometry was used to check the purity and quantity of each magnetically sorted T cell population. From each sorted fraction, genomic DNA was isolated and quantified by UV absorbance on a Nanodrop 2000c. Spanning cysteine to phenylalanine, the CDR3 consists of 13 amino acids. Only the CDR3 DNA is retained, 39 bases long and in frame from the first base. V is pared back by 5 bases and J by 6 bases, with 13 bases lying between the germline termini. Based on the germline V gene (reference sequence), the CDR1 and CDR2 sequences are SSHAT and FNYEAQ.

Broader findings and caveats from the paper: Based on pairwise subsampling, the degree of clonotype sharing among donors was expected to be affected by sequencing depth. Sharing across several donors was observed for around 5% of naive CD4, 3% to 3.5% of naive CD8, about 2.3% of memory CD4, and about 0.4% of memory CD8 clonotypes. Sampling was restricted to blood, and TCR repertoires in tissues likely differ from the TCR repertoires found in blood. Because the study included a small number of donors, the genetic and exposure-history diversity represented was limited. Clonotypes shared by all four sorted-subset donors showed higher generation probabilities than non-shared clonotypes. Estimated clonotype richness was generally larger for naive than for memory subsets. Even with the large sequencing depth, rarefaction of the sorted-subset datasets indicated that sequencing was incomplete.

The specimen was memory CD4+ T cells from PBMCs. What this sample's cell subset or site label stands for: CD45RA-negative fraction. This TCR came from a man between 18 and 29 years old in good health. Some clones in this sample may be carry-over from other donors' samples. The V and J segments used are TRBV7-7 and TRBJ1-1; no confident D gene assignment can be made. The DNA is TGTGCCAGCAGCCCCTATGCCAATGCTGAAGCTTTCTTT. This is translated as CASSPYANAEAFF.